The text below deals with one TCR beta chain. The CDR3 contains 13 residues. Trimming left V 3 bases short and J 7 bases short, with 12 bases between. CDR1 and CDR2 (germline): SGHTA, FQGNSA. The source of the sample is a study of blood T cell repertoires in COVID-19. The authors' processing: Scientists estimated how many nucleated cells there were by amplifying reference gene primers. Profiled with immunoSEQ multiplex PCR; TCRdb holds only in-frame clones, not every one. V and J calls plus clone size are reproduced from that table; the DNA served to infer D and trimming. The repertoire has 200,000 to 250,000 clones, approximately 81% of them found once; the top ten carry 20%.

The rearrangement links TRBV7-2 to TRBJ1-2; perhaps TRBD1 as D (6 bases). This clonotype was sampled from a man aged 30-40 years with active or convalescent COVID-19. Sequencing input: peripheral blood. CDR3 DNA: TGTGCCAGCAGCTTGCGGGGGCGAGGTGGCTACACCTTC. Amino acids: CASSLRGRGGYTF.